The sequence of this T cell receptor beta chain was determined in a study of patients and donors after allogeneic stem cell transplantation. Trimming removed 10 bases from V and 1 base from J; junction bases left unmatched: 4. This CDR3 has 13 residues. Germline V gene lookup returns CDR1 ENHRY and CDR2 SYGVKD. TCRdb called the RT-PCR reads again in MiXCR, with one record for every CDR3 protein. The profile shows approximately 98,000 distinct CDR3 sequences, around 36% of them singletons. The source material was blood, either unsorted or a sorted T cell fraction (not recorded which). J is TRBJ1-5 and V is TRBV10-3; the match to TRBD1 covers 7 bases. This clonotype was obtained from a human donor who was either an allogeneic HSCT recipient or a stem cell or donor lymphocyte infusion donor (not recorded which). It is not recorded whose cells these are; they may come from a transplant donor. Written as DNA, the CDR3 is TGTGCCACCGGGGACAGAAGCAATCAGCCCCAGCATTTT. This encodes CATGDRSNQPQHF.